The 30 T cell receptor beta chains below come from one sample, sequenced in a study of blood T cell repertoires in COVID-19. The assay was immunoSEQ multiplex PCR, and TCRdb's table has in-frame clones only and misses some. The sample gives 160,000 or so clones, 75% to 85% of which show up once; 3% to 4% is in the top ten. Input material: PBMCs or T cells enriched from blood (not recorded which). The source of these receptors is an older woman who had recovered from COVID-19.

This clone was picked up a small number of times. The rearrangement joins TRBV21-1 to TRBJ1-6. TRBV21-1 counts as a pseudogene. This CDR3 has 16 residues. CDR3 DNA: TGTGCCAGCAGCAAACGTCTTAGGAGCGGTAGTTCACCCCTCCACTTT. Translation gives CASSKRLRSGSSPLHF.

This clone was detected ten times or more. This chain connects TRBV2 to TRBJ2-5; maybe TRBD2 (5 bases). Germline V gene data show CDR1 as SNHLY and CDR2 as FYNNEI. The CDR3 sequence is 12 residues long. V lost 8 bases, J lost 5 bases, and 12 bases lay in between. CDR3 coding DNA: TGTGCCAGCTCCTGGCCGGGGGAGACCCAGTACTTC. Its translation: CASSWPGETQYF.

The chain links TRBV29-1 to TRBJ2-1, with 11 positions matching TRBD2. The germline gives CDR1 SQVTM, CDR2 ANQGSEA. The CDR3 is made up of 16 amino acids. V shed 7 bases, J shed 7 bases, and the junction held 15 bases outside the gene matches. This CDR3 reads CSDRIAGGYLRNEQFF. The CDR3 DNA reads TGCAGCGATAGGATAGCGGGGGGGTACTTAAGGAATGAGCAGTTCTTC.

The chain uses TRBV11-3 and TRBJ2-1, with D perhaps matching TRBD2 (7 bases). The germline V gene encodes CDR1 SGHNT and CDR2 YENEEA. The CDR3 runs to 15 residues. Trimming removed 1 base at V and 8 bases at J, with 15 bases between. In nucleotides, the CDR3 is TGTGCCAGCAGCTTAGTTAGGGGGGGGCACGATGAGCAGTTCTTC. Amino acid sequence: CASSLVRGGHDEQFF.

V and J are TRBV29-1 and TRBJ1-3; 9 nucleotides agree with TRBD1. V lost 0 bases to trimming and J lost 4 bases; unmatched junction nucleotides: 4. Germline V gene sequence: CDR1 SQVTM, CDR2 ANQGSEA. The CDR3 is 15 residues long. The CDR3 loop is CSVEDWDRAGNTIYF. Written as DNA, the CDR3 is TGCAGCGTTGAAGACTGGGACAGGGCAGGAAACACCATATATTTT.

The chain has TRBV2 and TRBJ1-3; 10 bases are a match to TRBD1. Germline CDR1 reads SNHLY; CDR2 reads FYNNEI. This CDR3 is 15 amino acids long. With 6 bases clipped from V and 4 bases from J, the junction kept 6 bases outside the gene matches. CDR3 DNA sequence: TGTGCCAGCAGATGGACAGGGGGAATGGGAAACACCATATATTTT. As protein: CASRWTGGMGNTIYF.

V usage is TRBV2 and J usage is TRBJ2-7, with D maybe TRBD2 (5 bases). The V and J ends lost 8 bases and 5 bases respectively, with 19 bases between them. The CDR3 length is 14 residues. Germline CDR1 SNHLY, CDR2 FYNNEI. The CDR3 loop is CASVADRGFDEQYF. The CDR3 DNA follows: TGTGCCAGCGTCGCGGACCGGGGTTTCGACGAGCAGTACTTC.

This sequence joins TRBV18 and TRBJ1-1; tentative D call: TRBD1 (5 bases). Trimming left V 2 bases short and J 0 bases short, with 13 bases between. This CDR3 spans 16 amino acids. CDR1 KGHSH and CDR2 LQKENI come from the germline V gene. The CDR3 is CASSPGTPYLNTEAFF. As DNA, the CDR3 is TGTGCCAGCTCACCAGGGACTCCCTACTTGAACACTGAAGCTTTCTTT. Variable domain in full (rest from reference TRBV18 and TRBJ1-1): NAGVMQNPRHLVRRRGQEARLRCSPMKGHSHVYWYRQLPEEGLKFMVYLQKENIIDESGMPKERFSAEFPKEGPSILRIQQVVRGDSAAYFCASSPGTPYLNTEAFFGQGTRLTVV.

This rearrangement joins TRBV30 to TRBJ1-3, with TRBD1 as a possible D gene (6 bases). The germline V gene has CDR1 GTSNPN and CDR2 SVGIG (reference sequence). Deletions cut 3 bases from V and 3 bases from J, with 15 bases between. The length of the CDR3 is 15 residues. The CDR3 DNA sequence: TGTGCCTGGAGGCAGGCTCAGGGGTATGGAAACACCATATATTTT. It yields the protein CAWRQAQGYGNTIYF.

The J gene is TRBJ1-1, the V gene TRBV30; D is undetermined. Germline V gene lookup returns CDR1 GTSNPN and CDR2 SVGIG (reference sequence). V was pared by 4 bases and J by 11 bases, with 14 bases between. CDR3 length equals 11 residues. The CDR3 spells CAWIRLREAFF. The CDR3 nucleotides are TGTGCCTGGATACGTCTTAGGGAGGCTTTCTTT.

The CDR3 DNA follows: TGTGCCAGCAGGGATGGACAGGGGGGGATGTTGGGGATCGAAGCTTTCTTT. Its translation: CASRDGQGGMLGIEAFF. The chain links TRBV7-2 to TRBJ1-1; TRBD1 agrees at 10 bases. CDR3 length equals 17 residues. The germline V gene has CDR1 SGHTA and CDR2 FQGNSA. The trim removed 6 bases at V and 8 bases at J, leaving 18 bases unmatched. Full variable domain (outside the CDR3, taken from reference TRBV7-2 and TRBJ1-1): GAGVSQSPSNKVTEKGKDVELRCDPISGHTALYWYRQSLGQGLEFLIYFQGNSAPDKSGLPSDRFSAERTGGSVSTLTIQRTQQEDSAVYLCASRDGQGGMLGIEAFFGQGTRLTVV.

V and J are TRBV7-2 and TRBJ2-3, with 7 bases that match TRBD2. Germline V lookup: CDR1 SGHTA, CDR2 FQGNSA. The junction had 14 bases not matched to a gene; V was cut back by 5 bases and J by 3 bases. CDR3 length equals 17 residues. CDR3 residues: CASSRLPGGSKTDTQYF. The DNA for the CDR3 is TGTGCCAGCAGCCGCCTCCCGGGGGGAAGTAAAACAGATACGCAGTATTTT.

The chain recombines TRBV5-4 with TRBJ2-7, with 11 bases matching TRBD1. CDR3 length: 14 amino acids. Germline CDR1 reads SGHNT; CDR2 reads YYREEE (reference sequence). V lost 4 bases, J lost 3 bases, and 3 bases stayed unmatched. The CDR3 is CASSPGTGGYEQYF. The CDR3 DNA reads TGTGCCAGCAGCCCCGGGACAGGGGGCTACGAGCAGTACTTC.

The V gene is TRBV5-1, the J gene TRBJ1-2, with D maybe TRBD1 (5 bases). The CDR3 is 14 amino acids. V lost 4 bases and J lost 7, with 17 bases in between. The V gene's germline CDR1 is SGHRS and CDR2 YFSETQ. The CDR3 region is CASSQTDSRVGYTF. The CDR3 DNA is TGCGCCAGCAGCCAGACAGATTCCCGGGTTGGCTACACCTTC.

This clone was picked up one time. This chain uses TRBV6-2 or TRBV6-3 with TRBJ2-7, with 7 positions matching TRBD1. Trimming removed 5 bases from V and 3 bases from J; junction bases left unmatched: 7. There are 14 residues in the CDR3. CDR1 is MNHEY and CDR2 is SVGEGT in the germline V gene. CDR3 DNA: TGTGCCAGCAGTCCCTGGGGACAGATCTACGAGCAGTACTTC. This sequence encodes CASSPWGQIYEQYF.

The chain has TRBV6-5 and TRBJ1-1, with D tentatively TRBD1 (6 bases). The V end lost 6 bases, the J end lost 1 base, and 15 bases lay between the germline ends. Germline assignment: CDR1 MNHEY and CDR2 SVGAGI. CDR3 length: 15 amino acids. The CDR3 DNA follows: TGTGCCAGCAGACTAGAGGACAGCCAGAACACTGAAGCTTTCTTT. As protein: CASRLEDSQNTEAFF.

The rearrangement links TRBV6-5 to TRBJ1-2; 7 positions agree with TRBD1. The J segment lost 7 bases and the V segment lost 0 bases, leaving 5 bases of the junction unmatched. The CDR3 is made up of 14 amino acids. CDR1 is MNHEY and CDR2 is SVGAGI in the germline V gene. CDR3 region: CASSYSLQGSGYTF. The DNA for the CDR3 is TGTGCCAGCAGTTACTCCCTACAGGGGTCTGGCTACACCTTC.

The chain recombines TRBV3-1 (or the pseudogene TRBV3-2) with TRBJ1-4; TRBD1 agrees at 8 bases. The germline CDR1 and CDR2 sequences are LGHDT and YNNKEL (reference sequence). The CDR3 is 13 amino acids. V lost 5 bases to trimming and J lost 8 bases; unmatched junction nucleotides: 4. Written as DNA, the CDR3 is TGTGCCAGCAGCGACAGGGGTGAGGAAAAACTGTTTTTT. As protein: CASSDRGEEKLFF.

The rearrangement joins TRBV5-1 to TRBJ1-6; 8 bases are shared with TRBD1. Germline loops: CDR1 SGHRS, CDR2 YFSETQ. The CDR3 is made up of 16 amino acids. V was clipped by 1 base and J by 9 bases; unmatched bases: 9. The CDR3 DNA sequence: TGCGCCAGCAGCTTGACAGGGGGAATAGAGCGTTCACCCCTCCACTTT. Its protein is CASSLTGGIERSPLHF.

This clone was seen only a few times. The chain employs TRBV19 and TRBJ2-7, with 7 nucleotides matching TRBD1. The CDR3 consists of 15 residues. Looked up from germline, CDR1 is LNHDA and CDR2 is SQIVND (reference sequence). V trimming: 4 bases; J trimming: 7 bases; junction bases outside the gene matches: 13. The CDR3 here is CASSSSAGTAEEQYF. CDR3 DNA: TGTGCCAGTAGTAGTTCCGCCGGGACAGCTGAGGAGCAGTACTTC.

The chain recombines TRBV27 with TRBJ2-7; the D is unclear. The V gene's germline CDR1 is MNHEY and CDR2 SMNVEV (reference sequence). Trimming removed 2 bases at V and 4 bases at J, with 12 bases between. This CDR3 has 14 residues. The CDR3 DNA reads TGTGCCAGCAGTTTAGATGTCGGTCGTTACGAGCAGTACTTC. It is translated as CASSLDVGRYEQYF.

This chain joins TRBV18 and TRBJ1-5; D not certain. Looked up from germline, CDR1 is KGHSH and CDR2 is LQKENI. The CDR3 is 12 residues long. V was cut by 3 bases and J by 4 bases, with 4 bases left in between. This CDR3 reads CASSPPNQPQHF. The CDR3 region has the DNA TGTGCCAGCTCACCCCCTAATCAGCCCCAGCATTTT.

As DNA, the CDR3 is TGCGCCAGCAGTGAGTCGAGACAGCGACCTGAAGCTTTCTTT. Translated, it gives CASSESRQRPEAFF. The chain combines TRBV10-1 with TRBJ1-1; a possible D gene is TRBD1 (5 bases). The CDR3 is 14 residues long. Germline V CDR1 and CDR2: WNHNN, SYGVQD (reference sequence). The V end lost 0 bases, the J end lost 6 bases, and 11 bases lay between the germline ends.

This chain connects TRBV25-1 to TRBJ1-3; D is possibly TRBD1 (5 bases). V lost 8 bases and J lost 2, with 13 bases in between. The CDR3 length is 14 residues. The germline gives CDR1 MGHDK, CDR2 SYGVNS. Here the CDR3 DNA reads TGTGCCAGCTCCCGGCAGGGAACTGGAAACACCATATATTTT. Protein product: CASSRQGTGNTIYF.

This clone was observed a handful of times. The chain has TRBV14 and TRBJ1-1; perhaps TRBD1 as D (6 bases). Germline assignment: CDR1 SGHDN and CDR2 FVKESK. V dropped 4 bases and J dropped 5 bases, with 11 bases sitting between them. CDR3 size: 13 residues. CDR3 residues: CASSLQGMTEAFF. The CDR3 bases are TGTGCCAGCAGCCTACAGGGAATGACTGAAGCTTTCTTT. Full variable domain (missing parts from reference TRBV14 and TRBJ1-1): EAGVTQFPSHSVIEKGQTVTLRCDPISGHDNLYWYRRVMGKEIKFLLHFVKESKQDESGMPNNRFLAERTGGTYSTLKVQPAELEDSGVYFCASSLQGMTEAFFGQGTRLTVV.

The V gene is TRBV4-1, the J gene TRBJ1-5; D might be TRBD1 (5 bases). Germline values: CDR1 MGHRA, CDR2 YSYEKL. CDR3 length: 16 residues. V dropped 0 bases and J dropped 0 bases, with 9 bases sitting between them. CDR3 bases: TGCGCCAGCAGCCAAGATCGGACATATAGCAATCAGCCCCAGCATTTT. This encodes CASSQDRTYSNQPQHF.

The chain carries TRBV7-3 and TRBJ2-1; 8 positions agree with TRBD2. CDR1 and CDR2 (germline): SGHTA, FQGTGA. The CDR3 covers 14 residues. The V gene end was trimmed by 3 bases and the J gene end by 6 bases; junction bases not matched to a gene: 4. For the CDR3, the DNA is TGTGCCAGCAGCTTCACGGGGGGGCCCAATGAGCAGTTCTTC. Protein sequence: CASSFTGGPNEQFF.

The rearrangement uses TRBV5-1 and TRBJ2-7, with 9 bases fitting TRBD1. The CDR3 spans 14 residues. V was clipped by 2 bases and J by 5 bases; unmatched bases: 5. The germline gives CDR1 SGHRS, CDR2 YFSETQ. For the CDR3, the DNA is TGCGCCAGCAGCTTTGACAGGGGGTGGGACGAGCAGTACTTC. Residues: CASSFDRGWDEQYF.

This chain joins TRBV25-1 and TRBJ1-1; 8 positions agree with TRBD1. CDR1 and CDR2 (germline): MGHDK, SYGVNS. The CDR3 totals 15 residues. The J segment lost 7 bases and the V segment lost 2 bases, leaving 9 bases of the junction unmatched. CDR3 protein: CASSEDRQGASEAFF. CDR3 DNA sequence: TGTGCCAGCAGTGAAGATCGGCAGGGGGCCAGTGAAGCTTTCTTT.

This clone was counted only a few times. The V and J genes are TRBV7-6 and TRBJ2-7; TRBD2 matches 9 bases. CDR3 length: 15 amino acids. The V gene end was trimmed by 3 bases and the J gene end by 6 bases; junction bases not matched to a gene: 9. Germline CDR1 SGHVS, CDR2 FNYEAQ. CDR3 bases: TGTGCCAGCAGCTTGCAACCCGGGACTAGCCGCGAGCAGTACTTC. Its protein is CASSLQPGTSREQYF.